The 13 T cell receptor beta chains listed next were all sequenced from one sample in a study of circulating and synovial CD4+ cells in juvenile arthritis. Generated by immunoSEQ multiplex PCR, the TCRdb table keeps only in-frame clones and is missing some. Here the sample spans 3,400 or so clones, around 81% being singletons. Sequencing was performed on CD4+ T cells from synovial fluid. All receptors derive from a human donor with juvenile idiopathic arthritis.

This clone was recorded once. The chain recombines TRBV28 with TRBJ2-5; possibly TRBD2 for D (6 bases). The length of the CDR3 is 14 residues. CDR1 MDHEN and CDR2 SYDVKM come from the germline V gene. V was cut by 4 bases and J by 7 bases, with 16 bases left in between. The CDR3 spells CASSYPGTPATQYF. CDR3 sequence (DNA): TGTGCCAGCAGTTACCCCGGGACTCCAGCGACCCAGTACTTC.

The CDR3 sequence is CASSVGSNGIYEQYF. In DNA, the CDR3 is TGTGCCAGCAGTGTAGGATCTAACGGGATCTACGAGCAGTACTTC. The chain combines TRBV6-1 with TRBJ2-7; D may be TRBD2 (5 bases). Germline V CDR1 and CDR2: MNHNS, SASEGT. This CDR3 is built from 15 residues. Between the trimmed V and J ends, which lost 4 bases and 3 bases, there was a span of 16 bases.

CDR3 residues: CASSLQGARNTEAFF. The CDR3 nucleotides are TGCGCCAGCAGCCTACAGGGGGCTAGGAACACTGAAGCTTTCTTT. The chain recombines TRBV4-1 with TRBJ1-1; the match to TRBD1 covers 9 bases. The V gene end was trimmed by 4 bases and the J gene end by 1 base; junction bases not matched to a gene: 4. Germline CDR1 is MGHRA and CDR2 is YSYEKL. The CDR3 spans 15 residues.

The V and J genes are TRBV5-4 and TRBJ2-5; 11 nucleotides match TRBD2. CDR1 SGHNT and CDR2 YYREEE come from the germline V gene (reference sequence). The CDR3 length is 16 residues. Losses at the gene ends were 1 base for V and 5 bases for J; bases not matched to a gene: 7. Here the CDR3 DNA reads TGTGCCAGCAGCTTGAGGTCTAGCGGGAGGAGGGAGACCCAGTACTTC. Its translation: CASSLRSSGRRETQYF.

The chain links TRBV5-1 to TRBJ1-2; D is perhaps TRBD1 (6 bases). V gave up 4 bases and J gave up 5 bases, with 21 bases separating them. CDR1 is SGHRS, CDR2 YFSETQ, per germline. The CDR3 runs to 16 residues. CDR3 sequence: CASSPGAGGAEYGYTF. CDR3 DNA: TGCGCCAGCAGCCCCGGCGCGGGGGGCGCGGAATATGGCTACACCTTC.

This clone was seen a few times. The gene calls are TRBV28 and TRBJ2-5, with D perhaps TRBD2 (6 bases). CDR1 is MDHEN, CDR2 SYDVKM, per germline. CDR3 size: 14 residues. The V end lost 4 bases, the J end lost 4 bases, and 13 bases lay between the germline ends. The CDR3 region is CASSSSEYRETQYF. The CDR3 DNA follows: TGTGCCAGCAGTTCTAGCGAGTATAGAGAGACCCAGTACTTC. The full variable domain, in which reference TRBV28 and TRBJ2-5 provide the parts outside the CDR3, is DVKVTQSSRYLVKRTGEKVFLECVQDMDHENMFWYRQDPGLGLRLIYFSYDVKMKEKGDIPEGYSVSREKKERFSLILESASTNQTSMYLCASSSSEYRETQYFGPGTRLLVL.

V is TRBV7-2 and J is TRBJ2-1; D call uncertain. Germline lookup yields CDR1 SGHTA and CDR2 FQGNSA. This CDR3 region has 15 residues. With 2 bases removed from V and 0 bases from J, the gap between germline ends came to 8 bases. The CDR3 sequence: CASSLYPSSYNEQFF. In nucleotides, the CDR3 is TGTGCCAGCAGCTTATATCCTAGCTCCTACAATGAGCAGTTCTTC. Together with reference TRBV7-2 and TRBJ2-1, the CDR3 gives the full variable domain: GAGVSQSPSNKVTEKGKDVELRCDPISGHTALYWYRQSLGQGLEFLIYFQGNSAPDKSGLPSDRFSAERTGGSVSTLTIQRTQQEDSAVYLCASSLYPSSYNEQFFGPGTRLTVL.

The chain couples TRBV11-1 to TRBJ2-7, with 8 bases aligning to TRBD1. Germline CDR1 and CDR2: SGHAT and FQDESV (reference sequence). The CDR3 is made up of 14 amino acids. The V segment lost 5 bases and the J segment 4 bases; nucleotides outside the gene matches: 7. The CDR3 here is CASSPRTGNYEQYF. CDR3 DNA sequence: TGTGCCAGCAGCCCCCGGACAGGGAATTACGAGCAGTACTTC. Full variable domain (outside the CDR3, taken from reference TRBV11-1 and TRBJ2-7): EAEVAQSPRYKITEKSQAVAFWCDPISGHATLYWYRQILGQGPELLVQFQDESVVDDSQLPKDRFSAERLKGVDSTLKIQPAELGDSAMYLCASSPRTGNYEQYFGPGTRLTVT.

The chain couples TRBV18 to TRBJ1-6; D is possibly TRBD1 (5 bases). V lost 4 bases and J lost 11, with 24 bases in between. The CDR3 sequence is 17 residues long. The germline gives CDR1 KGHSH, CDR2 LQKENI. CDR3 sequence reads: CASSRTTARTGGPPLHF. Here the CDR3 DNA reads TGTGCCAGCTCACGAACGACAGCCCGCACGGGAGGCCCACCCCTCCACTTT. Looking up the rest from reference TRBV18 and TRBJ1-6 gives the full variable domain: NAGVMQNPRHLVRRRGQEARLRCSPMKGHSHVYWYRQLPEEGLKFMVYLQKENIIDESGMPKERFSAEFPKEGPSILRIQQVVRGDSAAYFCASSRTTARTGGPPLHFGNGTRLTVT.

Regarding this clone: Different DNA sequences within this sample yield the same CDR3. The chain links TRBV19 to TRBJ1-6; 7 bases agree with TRBD1. The CDR3 is 14 amino acids. Germline V gene lookup returns CDR1 LNHDA and CDR2 SQIVND (reference sequence). V trimming: 5 bases; J trimming: 5 bases; junction bases outside the gene matches: 3. The CDR3 spells CASSSGTDNSPLHF. The CDR3 coding sequence is TGTGCCAGTAGTTCCGGGACAGATAATTCACCCCTCCACTTT.

This clone was counted between two and nine times. As DNA, the CDR3 is TGTGCCAGCAGCCTAAACGGGGACTTTACCTACGAGCAGTACTTC. Translating it yields CASSLNGDFTYEQYF. The chain joins TRBV5-6 to TRBJ2-7, with a tentative D call TRBD2 (6 bases). Germline V lookup: CDR1 SGHDT, CDR2 YYEEEE. The CDR3 loop spans 15 amino acids. The ends were cut back, 4 bases at V and 2 bases at J, with 16 bases in the middle.

The gene calls are TRBV28 and TRBJ2-7; 7 positions match TRBD1. Unmatched junction bases numbered 8, after V lost 5 bases and J lost 1 base. CDR3 size: 15 residues. Per the germline V gene, CDR1 is MDHEN and CDR2 is SYDVKM. This CDR3 reads CASSPLMTGSYEQYF. DNA for the CDR3: TGTGCCAGCAGTCCCCTTATGACAGGGTCCTACGAGCAGTACTTC.

This clone was recorded once. A junction end diverges from the germline sequence, so it may reflect a read error. The J gene is TRBJ1-2, the V gene TRBV20-1, with D hard to call. Per the germline V gene, CDR1 is DFQATT and CDR2 is SNEGSKA (reference sequence). This CDR3 is built from 11 residues. Here the CDR3 DNA reads TGCAGTGCTCCCTTCGGAGGCCGTCCCTACTTC. It yields the protein CSAPFGGRPYF.